The 25 T cell receptor beta chains listed next were all sequenced from one sample in a study of naive and memory T cell subsets (dated by TCRdb to the late 2010s). Libraries were constructed by UMI-ligation and nested PCR. The instrument was an Illumina MiSeq. The ligated cDNA was amplified by four rounds of PCR, in which nested alpha and beta constant region primers were used together with the SP2 primer. TCRdb reprocessing: public reads trimmed at Q25 with fastp, clones called with MiXCR, in-frame beta chains kept. Every CDR3 protein is listed once, alongside the most common genes and DNA of its rows. The sample includes about 2,000 distinct CDR3 sequences, with about 4.3% observed a single time. Together, the top ten hold just under 20% of the sample. The treatment or condition label of this sample denotes: skin biopsy from saline-injected control site (resident skin T cells). Total RNA, without cell sorting, was DNase treated with RQ1 DNase before reverse transcription, targeting roughly 1 to 1,100 ng input.

The material sequenced was skin, taken from a saline injection site in the skin. These TCRs come from an adult in good health.

As concerns this clonotype: With a much larger clone just one base away, this may be a read error. The rearrangement uses TRBV4-3 and TRBJ2-3; maybe TRBD2 (6 bases). The germline V gene encodes CDR1 LGHNA and CDR2 YSLEER. Trimming stripped 1 base from V and 6 bases from J, with 8 bases between. The CDR3 is 13 residues long. The CDR3 coding sequence is TGCGCCAGCAGCCAAGTCGGAGGGGATACGCAGTATTTT. This encodes CASSQVGGDTQYF.

This clonotype has a count of ten or more. The V and J genes are TRBV11-2 and TRBJ2-7; 8 bases align to TRBD1. Per germline, CDR1 SGHAT and CDR2 FQNNGV. This CDR3 contains 13 residues. The ends lost 3 bases at V and 7 bases at J; junction bases unmatched: 5. CDR3 sequence (DNA): TGTGCCAGCAGCTTTGGACAGGGTAGGGAGCAGTACTTC. Its protein is CASSFGQGREQYF.

The sample holds many counts of this clonotype. CDR3 protein: CASSLRNRQGVGDTQYF. The CDR3 region has the DNA TGTGCCAGCAGCTTACGTAACCGACAGGGGGTGGGAGATACGCAGTATTTT. The V and J genes are TRBV7-9 and TRBJ2-3, with TRBD1 identical over 9 bases. The CDR3 contains 17 residues. J lost 5 bases, V lost 2 bases, and 11 bases had no gene match. CDR1 SEHNR and CDR2 FQNEAQ come from the germline V gene (reference sequence). The whole variable domain, remainder taken from reference TRBV7-9 and TRBJ2-3, is DTGVSQNPRHKITKRGQNVTFRCDPISEHNRLYWYRQTLGQGPEFLTYFQNEAQLEKSRLLSDRFSAERPKGSFSTLEIQRTEQGDSAMYLCASSLRNRQGVGDTQYFGPGTRLTVL.

This clonotype was detected only a few times. The chain carries TRBV2 and TRBJ2-7; 9 bases map to TRBD2. Germline V gene data show CDR1 as SNHLY and CDR2 as FYNNEI. The CDR3 covers 15 residues. V was pared by 4 bases and J by 5 bases, with 9 bases of the junction left unmatched. CDR3 sequence: CASSGGTSRVNEQYF. The CDR3 DNA follows: TGTGCCAGCAGTGGAGGGACTAGCCGGGTGAACGAGCAGTACTTC.

This clonotype counts as medium-sized. The J gene is TRBJ1-1, the V gene TRBV12-3 or TRBV12-4; 8 bases map to TRBD1. The CDR3 contains 14 residues. Losses at the gene ends were 8 bases for V and 2 bases for J; bases not matched to a gene: 7. CDR3 DNA sequence: TGTGCCAGCTCCAGGGGGCAGAAAAACACTGAAGCTTTCTTT. Protein: CASSRGQKNTEAFF.

This clonotype is labeled as medium-sized. The rearrangement uses TRBV29-1 and TRBJ1-2; the D is unclear. Trimming removed 3 bases at V and 4 bases at J, with 6 bases between. The CDR3 is 11 amino acids. CDR1 and CDR2 (germline): SQVTM, ANQGSEA. The CDR3 sequence is CSVEWGYGYTF. The CDR3 DNA reads TGCAGCGTTGAGTGGGGCTATGGCTACACCTTC.

This clonotype is categorized as medium-sized (0.01 to 0.1%). The V call is TRBV5-6, the J call TRBJ2-3, with no clear D. Germline-derived CDR1 and CDR2 are SGHDT and YYEEEE. Trimming removed 3 bases at V and 3 bases at J, with 2 bases between. The CDR3 loop spans 11 amino acids. The CDR3 sequence: CASSYTDTQYF. In nucleotides, the CDR3 is TGTGCCAGCAGCTATACAGATACGCAGTATTTT.

This clonotype was detected ten times or more. The V gene is TRBV7-8, the J gene TRBJ1-1; no reliable D call. V dropped 3 bases and J dropped 4 bases, with 15 bases sitting between them. This CDR3 is built from 15 residues. The germline V gene encodes CDR1 SGHVS and CDR2 FQNEAQ. CDR3 DNA sequence: TGTGCCAGCAGCTTGGAGGTCGGAGGCGGCACTGAAGCTTTCTTT. This sequence encodes CASSLEVGGGTEAFF.

The chain carries TRBV27 and TRBJ2-5; the match to TRBD1 covers 7 bases. The germline V gene encodes CDR1 MNHEY and CDR2 SMNVEV (reference sequence). V lost 6 bases and J lost 0; bases outside the gene matches: 13. The CDR3 consists of 17 residues. As DNA, the CDR3 is TGTGCCAGCAGAAAAAGTTGGGCACAGGGGTACCAAGAGACCCAGTACTTC. Its translation is CASRKSWAQGYQETQYF.

This clonotype was counted many times. J is TRBJ1-4 and V is TRBV7-2; unclear D gene. The V gene lost 2 bases and the J gene lost 5 bases, with 21 bases spanning the gap. The CDR3 spans 18 residues. The V gene's germline CDR1 is SGHTA and CDR2 FQGNSA. CDR3 residues: CASSLLSVTTTRNEKLFF. DNA for the CDR3: TGTGCCAGCAGCTTACTATCAGTTACGACAACTAGGAATGAAAAACTGTTTTTT. The full variable domain, completed using reference TRBV7-2 and TRBJ1-4, is GAGVSQSPSNKVTEKGKDVELRCDPISGHTALYWYRQSLGQGLEFLIYFQGNSAPDKSGLPSDRFSAERTGGSVSTLTIQRTQQEDSAVYLCASSLLSVTTTRNEKLFFGSGTQLSVL.

Comment on this clonotype: A junction boundary mismatches the germline segment, possibly from a read error. The chain is built from TRBV20-1 and TRBJ2-1, with D unresolved. Per the germline V gene, CDR1 is DFQATT and CDR2 is SNEGSKA (reference sequence). The CDR3 totals 11 residues. The CDR3 sequence: CSARGTIGRVF. DNA of the CDR3: TGCAGTGCTAGAGGTACTATAGGCCGGGTCTTC.

This clonotype was seen at least ten times. The rearrangement links TRBV9 to TRBJ2-5, with 9 bases aligning to TRBD2. V was pared by 0 bases and J by 0 bases, with 6 bases of the junction left unmatched. CDR3 length equals 17 residues. Germline CDR1 SGDLS, CDR2 YYNGEE. The CDR3 region is CASSVEGLALYQETQYF. The DNA for the CDR3 is TGTGCCAGCAGCGTAGAGGGACTAGCCTTATACCAAGAGACCCAGTACTTC.

This clonotype is medium-sized. This chain links TRBV27 with TRBJ2-1; possible D gene TRBD1, 5 bases. The CDR3 is 13 residues long. Per germline, CDR1 MNHEY and CDR2 SMNVEV (reference sequence). V was pared by 4 bases and J by 12 bases, with 16 bases between. CDR3 region: CASSWSPRVGQFF. The CDR3 DNA sequence: TGTGCCAGCAGTTGGTCCCCCAGGGTTGGGCAGTTCTTC.

This clonotype is medium-sized within its sample. The chain's CDR3 is CASSAGLAGAISSYNEQFF. The CDR3 nucleotides are TGTGCCAGCAGTGCCGGACTAGCGGGGGCCATTAGCTCCTACAATGAGCAGTTCTTC. J is TRBJ2-1 and V is TRBV6-1; TRBD2 aligns across 13 bases. V gave up 4 bases and J gave up 0 bases; unmatched junction bases: 9. Germline V gene sequence: CDR1 MNHNS, CDR2 SASEGT. The CDR3 totals 19 residues.

By share, this clonotype counts as large. The rearrangement uses TRBV7-2 and TRBJ2-5, with TRBD2 as a possible D gene (6 bases). The CDR3 has 14 residues. The ends were cut back, 11 bases at V and 5 bases at J, with 21 bases in the middle. Germline V lookup: CDR1 SGHTA, CDR2 FQGNSA. CDR3 sequence: CAAQRDSLRETQYF. For the CDR3, the DNA is TGTGCCGCCCAACGGGACTCCCTACGGGAGACCCAGTACTTC.

V usage is TRBV10-3 and J usage is TRBJ1-6; perhaps TRBD1 as D (6 bases). V gave up 7 bases and J gave up 5 bases, with 12 bases separating them. In germline, CDR1 is ENHRY, CDR2 SYGVKD. The CDR3 extends over 14 amino acids. CDR3 region: CAIKGGSDNSPLHF. The CDR3, as DNA: TGTGCCATCAAAGGGGGGAGTGATAATTCACCCCTCCACTTT.

Only a few counts were recorded for this clonotype. The chain carries TRBV7-3 and TRBJ1-6; no reliable D call. V lost 2 bases, J lost 6 bases, and 11 bases lay in between. In germline, CDR1 is SGHTA, CDR2 FQGTGA. This CDR3 spans 15 amino acids. The CDR3 protein is CASSLLGFGNSPLHF. The CDR3 bases are TGTGCCAGCAGCTTACTCGGGTTTGGTAATTCACCCCTCCACTTT.

In its sample, this clonotype ranks as medium-sized. The J gene is TRBJ1-6, the V gene TRBV5-6; D is ambiguous. The V end lost 5 bases, the J end lost 7 bases, and 10 bases lay between the germline ends. CDR3 length: 13 residues. Looked up from germline, CDR1 is SGHDT and CDR2 is YYEEEE. The CDR3 loop reads CASSSSGNSPLHF. For the CDR3, the DNA is TGTGCCAGCAGTTCCTCGGGAAATTCACCCCTCCACTTT.

The sample holds many counts of this clonotype. DNA for the CDR3: TGTGCCAGCAGTACCTCCAACAGGGGGCGGCGGGAGACCCAGTACTTC. Translating gives CASSTSNRGRRETQYF. The chain recombines TRBV6-1 with TRBJ2-5; 9 nucleotides agree with TRBD1. CDR1 is MNHNS and CDR2 is SASEGT in the germline V gene. This CDR3 spans 16 amino acids. The ends lost 5 bases at V and 5 bases at J; junction bases unmatched: 12.

By share of the sample, this clonotype is large. As DNA, the CDR3 is TGTGCCAGCAGGGACCTACAGGGGAGCTCCTACAATGAGCAGTTCTTC. Protein product: CASRDLQGSSYNEQFF. The chain recombines TRBV6-2 or TRBV6-3 with TRBJ2-1; TRBD1 matches 7 bases. Germline CDR1 and CDR2: MNHEY and SVGEGT. This CDR3 comprises 16 residues. V was clipped by 6 bases and J by 0 bases; unmatched bases: 8.

This clonotype was counted only a few times. The V and J genes are TRBV7-9 and TRBJ1-6; D is possibly TRBD1 (5 bases). Germline V gene data show CDR1 as SEHNR and CDR2 as FQNEAQ (reference sequence). Trimming pared 7 bases from V and 8 bases from J, leaving 15 bases between. CDR3 length: 14 residues. This CDR3 is CASTERGSDSPLHF. Written as DNA, the CDR3 is TGTGCCAGCACCGAGAGGGGAAGCGATTCACCCCTCCACTTT.

This clonotype ranks as large (0.1 to 1%). The V and J genes are TRBV6-5 and TRBJ2-7; D is uncertain. Deletions cut 0 bases from V and 6 bases from J, with 9 bases between. Germline CDR1 reads MNHEY; CDR2 reads SVGAGI. This CDR3 contains 13 residues. The CDR3 loop reads CASSYSGVGEQYF. The DNA of the CDR3 is TGTGCCAGCAGTTACTCGGGTGTAGGCGAGCAGTACTTC.

This clonotype is labeled medium-sized. The chain is built from TRBV5-5 and TRBJ2-1; 16 nucleotides line up with TRBD2. Germline V gives CDR1 SGHKS, CDR2 YYEKEE (reference sequence). The V segment lost 5 bases and the J segment 0 bases; nucleotides outside the gene matches: 5. The CDR3 extends over 18 amino acids. The CDR3 sequence is CASRLGLAGGPSYNEQFF. In nucleotides, the CDR3 is TGTGCCAGCAGACTGGGACTAGCGGGGGGGCCCTCCTACAATGAGCAGTTCTTC. The whole variable domain, remainder taken from reference TRBV5-5 and TRBJ2-1, is DAGVTQSPTHLIKTRGQQVTLRCSPISGHKSVSWYQQVLGQGPQFIFQYYEKEERGRGNFPDRFSARQFPNYSSELNVNALLLGDSALYLCASRLGLAGGPSYNEQFFGPGTRLTVL.

A remark on this clonotype: A much larger clone lies a single base off, so this may be a read error. The V call is TRBV20-1, the J call TRBJ1-6; possible D gene TRBD1, 5 bases. Germline assignment: CDR1 DFQATT and CDR2 SNEGSKA (reference sequence). This CDR3 comprises 14 residues. CDR3 in amino acids: CSAATGRRFGALYF. CDR3 nucleotides: TGCAGTGCCGCCACGGGCCGACGCTTTGGGGCCCTCTACTTT.

This clonotype qualifies as medium-sized. The rearrangement links TRBV7-3 to TRBJ2-3, with D perhaps matching TRBD2 (5 bases). This CDR3 is 13 amino acids long. Germline V CDR1 and CDR2: SGHTA, FQGTGA. The germline V and J ends were trimmed by 4 bases and 0 bases, with 5 bases remaining between them. In DNA form, the CDR3 reads TGTGCCAGCAGCTGGACTAGCACAGATACGCAGTATTTT. This codes for CASSWTSTDTQYF.